This is a list of T cell receptor beta chains from one sample in a study of cytomegalovirus exposure and HLA in healthy donors. Some clones are missing from TCRdb's copy, which holds only in-frame ones; the method was immunoSEQ multiplex PCR. In the table there are approximately 44,000 clones, about nine tenths of which are singletons. Sequences were obtained from PBMCs. The receptors shown here come from a woman aged 40 to 49 in good health and CMV-seropositive. Each CDR3 is given with its conserved first and last residue. Fields, in order: D gene, J gene, V gene, clone size, CDR3 DNA, CDR3 protein. A D gene is named only where the DNA matches it firmly. A row's size may be missing; if present it is once, few, many or a size class.

d_gene: -; j_gene: TRBJ2-1; v_gene: TRBV6-5; abundance: -; CDR3nt: TGTGCCAGCAGTTACACCTTTCCCCCTGGGCACAATGAGCAGTTCTTC; CDR3aa: CASSYTFPPGHNEQFF
d_gene: -; j_gene: TRBJ1-1; v_gene: TRBV12-5; abundance: -; CDR3nt: TGTGCTAGTGGTCCAGGATCGGGACTCCTTGTGATGAACACTGAAGCTTTCTTT; CDR3aa: CASGPGSGLLVMNTEAFF
d_gene: -; j_gene: TRBJ1-5; v_gene: TRBV2; abundance: -; CDR3nt: TGTGCCAGCGCGAACAGGGAATTGGACAATCAGCCCCAGCATTTT; CDR3aa: CASANRELDNQPQHF
d_gene: -; j_gene: TRBJ1-5; v_gene: TRBV19; abundance: once; CDR3nt: TGTGCCAGCGCCAGCGATAGCAATCAGCCCCAGCATTTT; CDR3aa: CASASDSNQPQHF
d_gene: TRBD1; j_gene: TRBJ2-2; v_gene: TRBV5-1; abundance: -; CDR3nt: TGCGCCAGCTGTGACAGGGGGCAATTGACCGGGGAGCTGTTTTTT; CDR3aa: CASCDRGQLTGELFF
d_gene: -; j_gene: TRBJ2-7; v_gene: TRBV25-1; abundance: -; CDR3nt: TGTGCCAGCAGTGAATGGTACACCCAGGACACGGCCTCCTACGAGCAGTACTTC; CDR3aa: CASSEWYTQDTASYEQYF
d_gene: TRBD1; j_gene: TRBJ1-1; v_gene: TRBV27; abundance: -; CDR3nt: TGTGCCAGCAGTCACGGGACAGGGGGCCTTGGTTCTGAAGCTTTCTTT; CDR3aa: CASSHGTGGLGSEAFF
d_gene: -; j_gene: TRBJ1-2; v_gene: TRBV25-1; abundance: -; CDR3nt: TGTGCCAGCAGGACAAACTATGGCTACACCTTC; CDR3aa: CASRTNYGYTF
d_gene: TRBD1; j_gene: TRBJ1-2; v_gene: TRBV5-1; abundance: -; CDR3nt: TGCGCCACCGCGACCGGGACAGGGGTGGAGGGCTACACCTTC; CDR3aa: CATATGTGVEGYTF
d_gene: TRBD1; j_gene: TRBJ1-6; v_gene: TRBV2; abundance: -; CDR3nt: TGTGCCAGCAGCCCCAGGGGGGCCTCCTTTAATTCACCCCTCCACTTT; CDR3aa: CASSPRGASFNSPLHF